The 17 T cell receptor beta chains below were found in one sample sequenced in a study of shared clonotypes between healthy human individuals. Sequencing was performed with immunoSEQ multiplex PCR; in TCRdb, only in-frame clones are kept and a portion is missing. The data contain 650,000 to 800,000 clones, around 90% of them singletons. Terminally differentiated effector memory CD45RA+ cells were left out of the naive CD8 fraction, which was CD45RO-negative and positively selected for CCR7. The sequenced material came from naive CD8+ T cells sorted from blood. Receptors originate from a man aged 30 to 45 in good health.

The rearrangement links TRBV29-1 to TRBJ2-7; 7 positions agree with TRBD1. Per the germline V gene, CDR1 is SQVTM and CDR2 is ANQGSEA. The trim removed 6 bases at V and 4 bases at J, leaving 9 bases unmatched. The CDR3 runs to 13 residues. CDR3 coding DNA: TGCAGCGTCACCCCCCAACAGGGGTACGAGCAGTACTTC. Amino acids: CSVTPQQGYEQYF.

The sample holds one count of this clone. The chain carries TRBV12-5 and TRBJ2-1; weak D call: TRBD2 (6 bases). This CDR3 has 14 residues. The V gene lost 6 bases and the J gene lost 9 bases, with 18 bases spanning the gap. Germline CDR1 and CDR2: LGHNT and FRNRAP. The CDR3 coding sequence is TGTGCTAGTGGGGGGATGGGACTTGGAAGTGAGCAGTTCTTC. It codes for CASGGMGLGSEQFF. Combining the CDR3 with reference TRBV12-5 and TRBJ2-1 gives the whole variable domain DARVTQTPRHKVTEMGQEVTMRCQPILGHNTVFWYRQTMMQGLELLAYFRNRAPLDDSGMPKDRFSAEMPDATLATLKIQPSEPRDSAVYFCASGGMGLGSEQFFGPGTRLTVL.

This clone was recorded only once. This may arise from a read error, as a much more abundant clone is one base away. This CDR3 is also generated by other DNA sequences in the sample. The chain has TRBV7-6 and TRBJ2-1; D unclear. Germline V gives CDR1 SGHVS, CDR2 FNYEAQ. This CDR3 spans 11 amino acids. The V and J ends lost 3 bases and 6 bases respectively, with 3 bases between them. The CDR3, as DNA: TGTGCCAGCAGCTTGGGCAATGAGCAGTTCTTC. Translation: CASSLGNEQFF. Drawing the rest from reference TRBV7-6 and TRBJ2-1, the complete variable domain is GAGVSQSPRYKVTKRGQDVALRCDPISGHVSLYWYRQALGQGPEFLTYFNYEAQQDKSGLPNDRFSAERPEGSISTLTIQRTEQRDSAMYRCASSLGNEQFFGPGTRLTVL.

J is TRBJ2-7 and V is TRBV2; tentatively, D is TRBD2 (7 bases). With 11 bases removed from V and 6 bases from J, the gap between germline ends came to 50 bases. The V gene's germline CDR1 is SNHLY and CDR2 FYNNEI. This CDR3 contains 23 residues. The CDR3 spells CAFRKAGQVGRGRRNFLLIEQYF. CDR3 sequence (DNA): TGTGCCTTCCGAAAGGCCGGGCAAGTTGGGCGGGGGCGTAGGAATTTTCTACTCATCGAGCAGTACTTC.

The chain recombines TRBV5-1 with TRBJ2-1; tentatively, D is TRBD2 (6 bases). Germline CDR1 SGHRS, CDR2 YFSETQ. The CDR3 sequence is 16 residues long. The V gene lost 2 bases and the J gene lost 2 bases, with 14 bases spanning the gap. This CDR3 is CASSFSGGGAYNEQFF. CDR3 coding DNA: TGCGCCAGCAGCTTTTCCGGGGGAGGCGCCTACAATGAGCAGTTCTTC.

The chain is built from TRBV27 and TRBJ2-5, with a tentative D call TRBD2 (6 bases). Trimming shortened V by 0 bases and J by 6 bases, and 17 bases separated the two germline ends. Germline V gene lookup returns CDR1 MNHEY and CDR2 SMNVEV (reference sequence). The CDR3 spans 16 residues. The CDR3, as DNA: TGTGCCAGCAGTTTATCGGGGACTCCGGGCGCGAAGACCCAGTACTTC. The encoded protein is CASSLSGTPGAKTQYF.

On this clone: Other nucleotide sequences in the sample specify the same CDR3. This rearrangement joins TRBV27 to TRBJ2-7, with a weak D call TRBD1 (5 bases). Trimming pared 4 bases from V and 0 bases from J, leaving 10 bases between. Germline-derived CDR1 and CDR2 are MNHEY and SMNVEV (reference sequence). The CDR3 sequence is 14 residues long. In DNA, the CDR3 is TGTGCCAGCAGTTCGTACAGGAGCTCCTACGAGCAGTACTTC. Translation gives CASSSYRSSYEQYF.

The rearrangement links TRBV28 to TRBJ2-3, with 7 bases lining up with TRBD2. V trimming: 2 bases; J trimming: 0 bases; junction bases outside the gene matches: 8. CDR1 and CDR2 (germline): MDHEN, SYDVKM. The CDR3 sequence is 17 residues long. This chain's CDR3 is CASSLATSRPSTDTQYF. The DNA of the CDR3 is TGTGCCAGCAGTTTAGCGACTAGCCGTCCTAGCACAGATACGCAGTATTTT.

The chain recombines TRBV28 with TRBJ2-1; D possibly corresponds to TRBD2 (6 bases). This CDR3 spans 16 amino acids. CDR1 MDHEN and CDR2 SYDVKM come from the germline V gene. V was cut by 4 bases and J by 4 bases, with 17 bases left in between. CDR3 amino acids: CASSSIADRSYNEQFF. For the CDR3, the DNA is TGTGCCAGCAGTTCTATAGCGGATAGGTCGTACAATGAGCAGTTCTTC.

To note about this clone: Other DNA sequences in this specimen translate into the identical CDR3. The chain has TRBV11-2 and TRBJ2-3, with TRBD2 matching over 7 bases. This CDR3 region has 14 residues. Per germline, CDR1 SGHAT and CDR2 FQNNGV. The junction had 3 bases not matched to a gene; V was cut back by 3 bases and J by 3 bases. For the CDR3, the DNA is TGTGCCAGCAGCTTGGCCGGGGGGACAGATACGCAGTATTTT. Its translation is CASSLAGGTDTQYF. Full variable domain (remainder filled in from reference TRBV11-2 and TRBJ2-3): EAGVAQSPRYKIIEKRQSVAFWCNPISGHATLYWYQQILGQGPKLLIQFQNNGVVDDSQLPKDRFSAERLKGVDSTLKIQPAKLEDSAVYLCASSLAGGTDTQYFGPGTRLTVL.

The chain links TRBV10-3 to TRBJ2-3; D may be TRBD2 (6 bases). The CDR3 totals 16 residues. Deletions cut 7 bases from V and 6 bases from J, with 23 bases between. The germline V gene encodes CDR1 ENHRY and CDR2 SYGVKD. This CDR3 reads CAITSIESGEADTQYF. The CDR3 DNA sequence: TGTGCCATCACGTCAATCGAGTCGGGGGAAGCGGATACGCAGTATTTT.

The rearrangement uses TRBV9 and TRBJ2-7, with D possibly TRBD1 on 7 matching bases. V was trimmed by 3 bases and J by 3 bases, leaving 13 bases between them. The germline CDR1 and CDR2 sequences are SGDLS and YYNGEE. The CDR3 consists of 14 residues. The CDR3 region has the DNA TGTGCCAGCAGCGGCGGGACAGCCTACTACGAGCAGTACTTC. Translating gives CASSGGTAYYEQYF.

The V call is TRBV12-5, the J call TRBJ2-1, with 14 positions matching TRBD2. This CDR3 spans 15 amino acids. Germline assignment: CDR1 LGHNT and CDR2 FRNRAP. Trimming took 5 bases from V and 9 from J; bases not matched to a gene: 6. The CDR3 nucleotides read TGTGCTAGTGGTACCGGGACTAGCGGGAGTAGTGAGCAGTTCTTC. Its protein is CASGTGTSGSSEQFF.

This sequence joins TRBV7-9 and TRBJ2-7; 9 bases map to TRBD1. This CDR3 spans 18 amino acids. Trimming at V came to 1 base and at J to 2 bases, leaving 12 bases not matched to a gene. Germline assignment: CDR1 SEHNR and CDR2 FQNEAQ (reference sequence). In DNA form, the CDR3 reads TGTGCCAGCAGCTTAGTAGACCGTCCGGGACAGGGTCCCTACGAGCAGTACTTC. This encodes CASSLVDRPGQGPYEQYF. Looking up the rest from reference TRBV7-9 and TRBJ2-7 gives the full variable domain: DTGVSQNPRHKITKRGQNVTFRCDPISEHNRLYWYRQTLGQGPEFLTYFQNEAQLEKSRLLSDRFSAERPKGSFSTLEIQRTEQGDSAMYLCASSLVDRPGQGPYEQYFGPGTRLTVT.

The chain employs TRBV6-5 and TRBJ1-1; D gene unclear. Germline V gene sequence: CDR1 MNHEY, CDR2 SVGAGI. Trimming shortened V by 5 bases and J by 0 bases, and 10 bases separated the two germline ends. CDR3 length: 14 amino acids. The CDR3 bases are TGTGCCAGCAGTCCTCTTCCGGTGAACACTGAAGCTTTCTTT. Amino acid sequence: CASSPLPVNTEAFF.

V usage is TRBV4-2 and J usage is TRBJ1-1, with D unresolved. The CDR3 contains 12 residues. Between the trimmed V and J ends, which lost 4 bases and 7 bases, there was a span of 10 bases. The germline CDR1 and CDR2 sequences are LGHNA and YNFKEQ. The chain's CDR3 is CASSPPSVEAFF. The CDR3 nucleotides read TGTGCCAGCAGCCCCCCCTCGGTTGAAGCTTTCTTT.

Worth noting for this clone: Other DNA variants within this sample encode the same CDR3. The gene calls are TRBV7-6 and TRBJ2-7, with D unresolved. The length of the CDR3 is 13 residues. Germline V gene lookup returns CDR1 SGHVS and CDR2 FNYEAQ. V lost 5 bases to trimming and J lost 2 bases, with 10 bases between them. The CDR3 is CASSPTGTYEQYF. The CDR3 DNA is TGTGCCAGCAGCCCAACCGGAACCTACGAGCAGTACTTC.